Listed below are T cell receptor beta chains from one sample, sequenced in a study of CD8 T cells in ankylosing spondylitis. TCRdb recomputed calls from the 5' RACE reads with MiXCR, one row per CDR3 protein. The table lists approximately 520,000 distinct CDR3 sequences, about 5.7% of them singletons, with 3.5% in the top ten. The sequenced material came from blood, either unsorted or a sorted T cell fraction (not recorded which). Receptors were obtained from a male donor with ankylosing spondylitis. Both conserved end residues are part of each CDR3. Fields, in order: J gene, clone size, CDR3 length, D gene, V gene, CDR3 DNA, CDR3 protein. A D gene is named only where the DNA matches it firmly. Size tells how often a clone was seen (once, few, many) or the class of an expanded clone, and some rows leave it out.

TRBJ1-1 many 12 - TRBV24-1 TGTGCCACCAGTGATTTATCGGGAGGTTCTTTCTTT CATSDLSGGSFF
TRBJ1-6 many 15 TRBD1 TRBV10-3 TGTGCCATCAGTTTGCGACAGGGACATAATTCACCCCTCCACTTT CAISLRQGHNSPLHF
TRBJ2-1 few 17 TRBD2 TRBV6-2/TRBV6-3 TGTGCCAGCAGTCACTACCGGTCTAGCGGGAGGGCCAGTGAGCAGTTCTTC CASSHYRSSGRASEQFF
TRBJ2-1 many 16 TRBD1 TRBV10-3 TGTGCCATCAGTGAAGATGGGGACAGCTCCTACAATGAGCAGTTCTTC CAISEDGDSSYNEQFF
TRBJ2-2 many 15 - TRBV6-2/TRBV6-3 TGTGCCAGCAGTTATAACAGGCCGAACACCGGGGAGCTGTTTTTT CASSYNRPNTGELFF
TRBJ1-2 - 15 - TRBV7-8 TGTGCCAGCAGCTTAGCGATCCGGGGAAGGCTCGGCTACACCTTC CASSLAIRGRLGYTF
TRBJ2-7 many 14 - TRBV4-1 TGCGCCAGCAGCCAAGTGGGGGGGCTCTACGAGCAGTACTTC CASSQVGGLYEQYF
TRBJ1-5 many 13 - TRBV20-1 TGCAGTGCCAGACCCCAAGGGGATCAGCCCCAGCATTTT CSARPQGDQPQHF
TRBJ2-7 many 16 TRBD2 TRBV7-2 TGTGCCAGCAGCCAACAAGTGGCTAGCGGGTACTACGAGCAGTACTTC CASSQQVASGYYEQYF
TRBJ1-3 many 13 - TRBV7-2 TGTGCCAGCAGCTTATATGGTGGAAACACCATATATTTT CASSLYGGNTIYF
TRBJ2-1 many 13 - TRBV5-6 TGTGCCAGCCATTCGGGGGTGTGGGGTGAGCAGTTCTTC CASHSGVWGEQFF
TRBJ1-5 many 12 - TRBV20-1 TGCAGTGCTACGGATCCGAAAAGAGCCCAGCATTTT CSATDPKRAQHF
TRBJ2-3 many 14 - TRBV7-3 TGTGCCAGCAGCTTAAGACAAAATACAGATACGCAGTATTTT CASSLRQNTDTQYF
TRBJ1-1 many 16 - TRBV5-1 TGCGCCAGCAGCTTGGGACGGGGGGGAATGAACACTGAAGCTTTCTTT CASSLGRGGMNTEAFF
TRBJ1-3 - 17 TRBD1 TRBV6-5 TGTGCCAGCAGTTACCTCGGGACAGTAAAAGCTGGAAACACCATATATTTT CASSYLGTVKAGNTIYF
TRBJ2-2 many 13 - TRBV20-1 TGCAGTGCTCGCCCGGTTGGGTCCGGGGAGCTGTTTTTT CSARPVGSGELFF
TRBJ1-4 - 13 - TRBV18 TGTGCCAGCCTTCCTCGGACGGGAGAAAAACTGTTTTTT CASLPRTGEKLFF
TRBJ2-5 many 15 - TRBV12-3/TRBV12-4 TGTGCCAGCAGTGCCGGGACCGGTCCACAAGAGACCCAGTACTTC CASSAGTGPQETQYF
TRBJ2-6 few 18 TRBD2 TRBV28 TGTGCCAGCAGTTCCCCGGCTAGCGGATTCTCTGGGGCCAACGTCCTGACTTTC CASSSPASGFSGANVLTF
TRBJ1-2 many 15 TRBD1 TRBV5-1 TGCGCCAGCAGCCTCGGACAGGGGAGCTTCTATGGCTACACCTTC CASSLGQGSFYGYTF
TRBJ2-2 many 16 - TRBV4-3 TGCGCCAGCAGCCAAGAAGAAATGCCCTTGACCGGGGAGCTGTTTTTT CASSQEEMPLTGELFF
TRBJ1-5 many 13 - TRBV7-9 TGTGCCAGCTCCAGGGGAGCGGGTCAGCCCCAGCATTTT CASSRGAGQPQHF
TRBJ2-2 many 15 - TRBV4-3 TGCGCCAGCAGCCAAGGACGGGGGCCCACCGGGGAGCTGTTTTTT CASSQGRGPTGELFF
TRBJ2-5 many 15 TRBD2 TRBV28 TGTGCCAGCAGTAAGGGACTAGCGGGAATACAGACCCAGTACTTC CASSKGLAGIQTQYF
TRBJ2-2 many 17 - TRBV6-2/TRBV6-3 TGTGCCAGCACCCGAAGACTGGGTAGCCCCAACACCGGGGAGCTGTTTTTT CASTRRLGSPNTGELFF
TRBJ2-5 many 12 - TRBV20-1 TGCAGTGCTAGTATATCCCAAGGGGCCCAGTACTTC CSASISQGAQYF
TRBJ2-6 many 20 TRBD1 TRBV4-3 TGCGCCAGCAGCCAAGATGTTCCGGGACAGGGGGCTTCTGGGGCCAACGTCCTGACTTTC CASSQDVPGQGASGANVLTF
TRBJ2-3 few 16 TRBD2 TRBV5-6 TGTGCCAGCAGCTTCGTAGCGGGGGGGCCAACAGATACGCAGTATTTT CASSFVAGGPTDTQYF
TRBJ2-5 many 14 - TRBV5-1 TGCGCCAGCACCATTGGACAGGGAGGGGAGACCCAGTACTTC CASTIGQGGETQYF
TRBJ2-4 few 18 - TRBV27 TGTGCCAGCAGTAATTCGGTCCAGGGGTCCCTAGCCAAAAACATTCAGTACTTC CASSNSVQGSLAKNIQYF
TRBJ2-1 many 16 TRBD2 TRBV5-1 TGCGCCAGCAGCTTGGATACTAGCGGGGGCTACAATGAGCAGTTCTTC CASSLDTSGGYNEQFF
TRBJ2-2 many 13 - TRBV7-8 TGTGCCAGCAGCTTAGGGCGGACCGGGGAGCTGTTTTTT CASSLGRTGELFF
TRBJ1-1 many 14 - TRBV10-2 TGCGCCAGCAGTGAGTCGGGAGTTCCCACTGAAGCTTTCTTT CASSESGVPTEAFF
TRBJ2-1 many 16 TRBD2 TRBV5-1 TGCGCCAGCAGCTACCGAATGACTAGCGGTTACAATGAGCAGTTCTTC CASSYRMTSGYNEQFF
TRBJ2-5 - 17 TRBD2 TRBV19 TGTGCCAGTAGTCTTCGCGTCGGGGGGGCCACCCAAGAGACCCAGTACTTC CASSLRVGGATQETQYF
TRBJ2-3 many 13 - TRBV12-3/TRBV12-4 TGTGCCAGCAGTTTCCCCTCCGCAGATACGCAGTATTTT CASSFPSADTQYF
TRBJ1-4 many 18 - TRBV5-5 TGTGCCAGCAGCCGGTGGGGCCCTCGACAATCACCGAATGAAAAACTGTTTTTT CASSRWGPRQSPNEKLFF
TRBJ2-2 many 13 - TRBV5-5 TGTGCCAGCAGCCCGTCAGCCACCGGGGAGCTGTTTTTT CASSPSATGELFF
TRBJ2-2 many 14 - TRBV4-1 TGCGCCAGCACCCGGGCCGGGGGAACCGGGGAGCTGTTTTTT CASTRAGGTGELFF
TRBJ2-5 many 16 - TRBV7-3 TGTGCCAGCAGCTTAAGACCAGGGTCGGCGGGAGAGACCCAGTACTTC CASSLRPGSAGETQYF
TRBJ2-7 many 11 - TRBV29-1 TGCAGCGTTGTGCGGGGCTACGAGCAGTACTTC CSVVRGYEQYF
TRBJ2-7 - 16 TRBD2 TRBV20-1 TGCAGTGCTAGTAAGTTAGCGGGGCGAACAAACTACGAGCAGTACTTC CSASKLAGRTNYEQYF
TRBJ1-2 many 13 - TRBV29-1 - CSVGPGHAKGYTF
TRBJ2-7 many 14 TRBD1 TRBV5-1 TGCGCCAGCAGCTTGAACCAGGGGGCAAACGAGCAGTACTTC CASSLNQGANEQYF
TRBJ2-2 many 17 - TRBV7-2 TGTGCCAGCAGCTTGTACCCCGACAGCCTTGGAACCGGGGAGCTGTTTTTT CASSLYPDSLGTGELFF
TRBJ1-5 many 14 - TRBV6-1 TGTGCCAGCAGTGAAGTGTTGGACAGTCAGCCCCAGCATTTT CASSEVLDSQPQHF